These 21 T cell receptor beta chains came from one sample sequenced in a study of neoadjuvant nivolumab and ipilimumab in lung cancer. Clones were read by immunoSEQ multiplex PCR, and TCRdb kept only the in-frame ones, dropping some. The top ten clones hold approximately 3.4% of a sample with roughly 39,000 clones, roughly 87% of them seen once. Sequencing used peripheral blood, obtained before neoadjuvant nivolumab, alone or with ipilimumab. The receptors derive from an adult with non-small cell lung cancer.

The chain couples TRBV6-5 to TRBJ1-1; a possible D gene is TRBD1 (5 bases). Germline CDR1 and CDR2: MNHEY and SVGAGI. This CDR3 contains 15 residues. V shed 0 bases and J shed 6 bases, with 14 bases lying between them. In DNA, the CDR3 is TGTGCCAGCAGTTACTCAGGTCAACGGGGCGCTGAAGCTTTCTTT. Protein product: CASSYSGQRGAEAFF.

The chain links TRBV14 to TRBJ1-4, with a possible D match to TRBD1 (6 bases). CDR1 is SGHDN and CDR2 is FVKESK in the germline V gene. Trimming took off 4 bases at V and 8 bases at J, with 17 bases between the two ends. The CDR3 extends over 15 amino acids. CDR3 protein: CASSPGGASGEKLFF. The CDR3 region has the DNA TGTGCCAGCAGCCCCGGGGGGGCCTCGGGCGAAAAACTGTTTTTT. Variable domain in full (rest from reference TRBV14 and TRBJ1-4): EAGVTQFPSHSVIEKGQTVTLRCDPISGHDNLYWYRRVMGKEIKFLLHFVKESKQDESGMPNNRFLAERTGGTYSTLKVQPAELEDSGVYFCASSPGGASGEKLFFGSGTQLSVL.

The chain has TRBV18 and TRBJ2-5; D ambiguous. V was clipped by 6 bases and J by 1 base, with 18 bases between them. The CDR3 has 16 amino acids. Germline V gene sequence: CDR1 KGHSH, CDR2 LQKENI. The CDR3 DNA is TGTGCCAGCTCTCAAAACTCCATGGAATTCCAAGAGACCCAGTACTTC. This codes for CASSQNSMEFQETQYF. Based on the CDR3 plus reference TRBV18 and TRBJ2-5, the full variable domain is NAGVMQNPRHLVRRRGQEARLRCSPMKGHSHVYWYRQLPEEGLKFMVYLQKENIIDESGMPKERFSAEFPKEGPSILRIQQVVRGDSAAYFCASSQNSMEFQETQYFGPGTRLLVL.

The chain couples TRBV5-1 to TRBJ2-7; D not certain. The germline CDR1 and CDR2 sequences are SGHRS and YFSETQ. The CDR3 loop spans 14 amino acids. V gave up 4 bases and J gave up 0 bases, with 11 bases separating them. CDR3 sequence (DNA): TGCGCCAGCAGCGCCTCGGGTACCTCCTACGAGCAGTACTTC. This translates into CASSASGTSYEQYF.

The chain joins TRBV18 to TRBJ2-1; 8 bases fit TRBD1. CDR1 is KGHSH and CDR2 is LQKENI in the germline V gene. After removal of 2 bases from V and 2 bases from J, the junction contained 2 bases not matched to a gene. This CDR3 region has 15 residues. The CDR3 DNA reads as TGTGCCAGCTCACCAGTACAGGGGGCCTACAATGAGCAGTTCTTC. Its translation: CASSPVQGAYNEQFF. Using reference TRBV18 and TRBJ2-1 for the parts outside the CDR3, the full variable domain is NAGVMQNPRHLVRRRGQEARLRCSPMKGHSHVYWYRQLPEEGLKFMVYLQKENIIDESGMPKERFSAEFPKEGPSILRIQQVVRGDSAAYFCASSPVQGAYNEQFFGPGTRLTVL.

The chain joins TRBV6-5 to TRBJ2-5; D may match TRBD1 or TRBD2 (5 bases each). CDR1 is MNHEY, CDR2 SVGAGI, per germline. The V gene lost 2 bases and the J gene lost 1 base, with 11 bases spanning the gap. The CDR3 covers 15 residues. In DNA, the CDR3 is TGTGCCAGCAGTTACACCCGGGGCTCCCAAGAGACCCAGTACTTC. It is translated as CASSYTRGSQETQYF.

The V and J genes are TRBV19 and TRBJ2-1; TRBD2 aligns across 14 bases. Looked up from germline, CDR1 is LNHDA and CDR2 is SQIVND (reference sequence). The CDR3 runs 14 residues. After removal of 3 bases from V and 14 bases from J, the junction contained 6 bases not matched to a gene. This chain's CDR3 is CASSIGGLAGEEFF. The CDR3 nucleotides read TGTGCCAGTAGTATTGGGGGACTAGCGGGAGAAGAGTTCTTC.

The chain carries TRBV7-2 and TRBJ1-1, with 8 bases aligning to TRBD1. Germline CDR1 is SGHTA and CDR2 is FQGNSA. This CDR3 comprises 13 residues. Trimming cost V 4 bases and J 11 bases; bases outside gene matches: 9. Here the CDR3 DNA reads TGTGCCAGCAGCTCATCAGGGGGCGCGGGGGCTTTCTTT. Translation gives CASSSSGGAGAFF.

The chain is built from TRBV4-3 and TRBJ1-3, with unresolved D. V was pared by 0 bases and J by 2 bases, with 14 bases between. Germline assignment: CDR1 LGHNA and CDR2 YSLEER. The CDR3 spans 17 residues. The CDR3, as DNA: TGCGCCAGCAGCCAAGATCCTCGGTCGGGTGCTGGAAACACCATATATTTT. Amino acids: CASSQDPRSGAGNTIYF.

This chain links TRBV2 with TRBJ1-1, with D unresolved. This CDR3 region has 15 residues. Trimming took off 2 bases at V and 1 base at J, with 11 bases between the two ends. The germline V gene has CDR1 SNHLY and CDR2 FYNNEI. CDR3 in DNA: TGTGCCAGCAGTGAACTACGGGGTGGGAACACTGAAGCTTTCTTT. Amino acids: CASSELRGGNTEAFF.

This sequence joins TRBV9 and TRBJ2-5, with D perhaps matching TRBD1 (6 bases). Germline CDR1 is SGDLS and CDR2 is YYNGEE. CDR3 length: 14 amino acids. The V gene lost 1 base and the J gene lost 5 bases, with 12 bases spanning the gap. Here the CDR3 reads CASSVSGVGETQYF. CDR3 nucleotides: TGTGCCAGCAGCGTATCAGGGGTAGGGGAGACCCAGTACTTC.

V gene TRBV15 combines with J gene TRBJ1-1; a possible D gene is TRBD1 (5 bases). Germline lookup yields CDR1 LNHNV and CDR2 YYDKDF (reference sequence). Trimming stripped 4 bases from V and 1 base from J, with 10 bases between. The CDR3 covers 14 residues. The CDR3 nucleotides are TGTGCCACCAGCACGACCACAGGGAACACTGAAGCTTTCTTT. Protein: CATSTTTGNTEAFF.

The gene calls are TRBV18 and TRBJ2-5, with 9 bases matching TRBD1. The CDR3 covers 15 residues. Germline V CDR1 and CDR2: KGHSH, LQKENI. Germline trimming cut 6 bases from V and 0 bases from J; bases unmatched to any gene: 5. The DNA of the CDR3 is TGTGCCAGCTCCCCGGACAGGGGTTACCAAGAGACCCAGTACTTC. Residues: CASSPDRGYQETQYF.

The chain joins TRBV6-5 to TRBJ2-1; D may be TRBD2 (6 bases). With 6 bases removed from V and 2 bases from J, the gap between germline ends came to 11 bases. The germline CDR1 and CDR2 sequences are MNHEY and SVGAGI. This CDR3 has 14 amino acids. In DNA, the CDR3 is TGTGCCAGCAGCCCGGGAGTCCCCTACAATGAGCAGTTCTTC. As protein: CASSPGVPYNEQFF.

This chain joins TRBV7-2 and TRBJ1-1; 9 nucleotides match TRBD1. Losses at the gene ends were 0 bases for V and 5 bases for J; bases not matched to a gene: 1. This CDR3 has 14 residues. Germline CDR1 SGHTA, CDR2 FQGNSA. The CDR3 region is CASSLAGTGTEAFF. In nucleotides, the CDR3 is TGTGCCAGCAGCTTAGCAGGGACAGGGACTGAAGCTTTCTTT.

The V and J genes are TRBV5-1 and TRBJ2-3; perhaps TRBD1 as D (6 bases). The CDR3 is 17 amino acids. Germline lookup yields CDR1 SGHRS and CDR2 YFSETQ. Trimming left V 0 bases short and J 2 bases short, with 16 bases between. The CDR3 nucleotides are TGCGCCAGCAGCTTGGGAGGCTTGGGGGCCTTCACAGATACGCAGTATTTT. Translated, it gives CASSLGGLGAFTDTQYF.

A word on this clone: A junction boundary mismatches the germline segment, possibly from a read error. V usage is TRBV7-9 and J usage is TRBJ2-5; 10 bases align to TRBD1. The CDR3 runs 15 residues. The germline V gene has CDR1 SEHNR and CDR2 FQNEAQ (reference sequence). The CDR3 here is CASSVASTGGETQYF. CDR3 DNA: TGTGCCAGCAGCGTAGCTTCGACAGGGGGCGAGACCCAGTACTTC.

V usage is TRBV7-9 and J usage is TRBJ1-1; 10 nucleotides line up with TRBD1. V shed 4 bases, J shed 1 base, and the junction held 6 bases outside the gene matches. The CDR3 is 16 amino acids. CDR1 and CDR2 from the germline V gene are SEHNR and FQNEAQ (reference sequence). CDR3 region: CASSSDRGPANTEAFF. CDR3 sequence (DNA): TGTGCCAGCAGCTCAGACAGGGGGCCCGCGAACACTGAAGCTTTCTTT.

This sequence joins TRBV7-2 and TRBJ2-5; no clear D gene. The CDR3 totals 16 residues. V was pared by 2 bases and J by 0 bases, with 13 bases between. Germline lookup yields CDR1 SGHTA and CDR2 FQGNSA. The CDR3 DNA sequence: TGTGCCAGCAGCTTACTAAGTCCCGACTACCAAGAGACCCAGTACTTC. Its translation is CASSLLSPDYQETQYF.

About this clone: Other DNA sequences in this specimen translate into the identical CDR3. This chain connects TRBV25-1 to TRBJ1-2; tentative D call: TRBD1 (6 bases). CDR1 and CDR2 from the germline V gene are MGHDK and SYGVNS. V dropped 6 bases and J dropped 1 base, with 18 bases sitting between them. There are 16 residues in the CDR3. DNA of the CDR3: TGTGCCAGCAGCCCTACACTGACAGGATATAACTATGGCTACACCTTC. This encodes CASSPTLTGYNYGYTF.

About this clone itself: This CDR3 is also generated by other DNA sequences in the sample. The rearrangement joins TRBV30 to TRBJ1-2; D perhaps matches TRBD1 (5 bases). The germline gives CDR1 GTSNPN, CDR2 SVGIG (reference sequence). The germline V and J ends were trimmed by 3 bases and 2 bases, with 13 bases remaining between them. The CDR3 is 14 residues long. In DNA form, the CDR3 reads TGTGCCTGGAGCGTCCGGGACGGGAACTATGGCTACACCTTC. This codes for CAWSVRDGNYGYTF.